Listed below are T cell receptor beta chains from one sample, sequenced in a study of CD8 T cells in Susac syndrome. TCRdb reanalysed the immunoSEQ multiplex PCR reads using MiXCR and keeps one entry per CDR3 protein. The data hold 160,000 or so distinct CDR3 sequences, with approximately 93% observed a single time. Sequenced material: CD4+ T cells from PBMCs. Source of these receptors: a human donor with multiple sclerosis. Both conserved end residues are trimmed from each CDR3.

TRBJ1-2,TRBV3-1,ASSQEGFGYT
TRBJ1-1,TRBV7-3,ASSPRGEPGTEAF
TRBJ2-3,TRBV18,ASSPDTVTTDTQY
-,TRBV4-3,ASSPDRANSYEQF
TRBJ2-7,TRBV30,AWSQGAIHEQY
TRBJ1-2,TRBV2,ASSDRNYGYT
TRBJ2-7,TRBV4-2,ASSQEGAGAVYEQY
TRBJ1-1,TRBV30,AWSFKPPRRNTEAF
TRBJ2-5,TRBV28,ASGSVYQETQY
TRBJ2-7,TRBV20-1,SARPSPRAPTYEQY
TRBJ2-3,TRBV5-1,ASSLGAGNTDTQY
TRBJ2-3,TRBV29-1,STSGTSITDTQY
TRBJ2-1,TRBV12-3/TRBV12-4,ASSFQRDIGEQF
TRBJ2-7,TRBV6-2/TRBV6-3,ASTRGGSSYEQY
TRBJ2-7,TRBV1,TSSQILVPSYEQY
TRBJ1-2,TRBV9,ASRTGGNSLSNYGYT
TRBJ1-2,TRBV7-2,ASSLALPGLGGYT
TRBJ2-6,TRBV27,ASAGIPFSGANVLT
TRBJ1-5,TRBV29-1,SVQWTGNQPQH
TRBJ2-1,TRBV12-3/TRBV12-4,ASSLLEYNEQF
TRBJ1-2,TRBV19,ASSMDGDYGYT
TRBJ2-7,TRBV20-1,SARETGFHEQY
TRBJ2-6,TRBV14,ASSHQDRGSHSGANVLT
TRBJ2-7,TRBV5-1,ASSAGGTGGSWEQY
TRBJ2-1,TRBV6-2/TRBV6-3,ASRQTSLDEQF
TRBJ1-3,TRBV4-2,ASSQDRTAGNTIY
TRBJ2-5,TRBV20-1,SGGTGGGAQETQY
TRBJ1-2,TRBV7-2,ASSTRQATYGYT
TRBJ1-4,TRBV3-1,ASSQGPGEKLF
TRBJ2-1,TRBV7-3,ASSLPTGNVF
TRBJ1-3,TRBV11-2,ASRPRAGGNTIY
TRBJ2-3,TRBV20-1,SPLAPSTDTQY
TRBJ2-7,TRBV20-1,SAMAGIPEYEQY
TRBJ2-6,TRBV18,ASSSRSGANVLT
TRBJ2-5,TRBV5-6,ASSLVAGDPQETQY
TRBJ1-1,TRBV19,ASSILGRDTEAF
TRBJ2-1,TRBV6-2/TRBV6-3,ASSPLVPEQF
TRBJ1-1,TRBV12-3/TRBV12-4,ASSEGGFEAF
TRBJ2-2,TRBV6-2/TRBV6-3,ASSYYGELF
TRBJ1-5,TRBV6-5,ASRAESNQPQH
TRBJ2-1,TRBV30,AWSVLANEQF